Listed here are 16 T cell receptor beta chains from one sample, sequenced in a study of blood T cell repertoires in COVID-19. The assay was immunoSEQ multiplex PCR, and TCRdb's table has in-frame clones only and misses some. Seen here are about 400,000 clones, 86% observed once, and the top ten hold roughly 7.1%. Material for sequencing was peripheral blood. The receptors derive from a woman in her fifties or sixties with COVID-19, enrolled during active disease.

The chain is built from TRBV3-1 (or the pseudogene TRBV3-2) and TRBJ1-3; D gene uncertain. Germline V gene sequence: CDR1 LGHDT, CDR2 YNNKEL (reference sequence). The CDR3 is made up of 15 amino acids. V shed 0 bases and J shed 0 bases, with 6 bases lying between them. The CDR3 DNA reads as TGTGCCAGCAGCCAAGATCTAGCCTCTGGAAACACCATATATTTT. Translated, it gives CASSQDLASGNTIYF.

CDR3 bases: TGTGCCAGCAGTGAACACCGAGGACAGGGGGGAGAGACCCAGTACTTC. Its protein is CASSEHRGQGGETQYF. The chain carries TRBV25-1 and TRBJ2-5; TRBD1 agrees at 10 bases. Germline trimming cut 2 bases from V and 4 bases from J; bases unmatched to any gene: 7. This CDR3 has 16 residues. Germline CDR1 and CDR2: MGHDK and SYGVNS.

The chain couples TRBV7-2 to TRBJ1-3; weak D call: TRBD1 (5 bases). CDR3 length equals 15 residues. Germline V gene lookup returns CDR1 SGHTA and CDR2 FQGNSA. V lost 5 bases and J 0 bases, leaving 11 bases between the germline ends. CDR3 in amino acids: CASSVGLSSGNTIYF. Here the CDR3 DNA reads TGTGCCAGCAGCGTGGGACTGAGCTCTGGAAACACCATATATTTT.

In DNA form, the CDR3 reads TGTGCCAGCAGTTTTGGGGCCCACGAGCAGTACTTC. It yields the protein CASSFGAHEQYF. The chain recombines TRBV12-3 or TRBV12-4 with TRBJ2-7; D may be TRBD1 (5 bases). The CDR3 runs to 12 residues. V lost 3 bases, J lost 5 bases, and 8 bases lay in between.

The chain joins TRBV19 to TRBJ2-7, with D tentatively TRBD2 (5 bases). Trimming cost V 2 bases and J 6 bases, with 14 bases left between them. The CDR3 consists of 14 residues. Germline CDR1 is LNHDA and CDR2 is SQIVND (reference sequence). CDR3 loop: CASSITGGSGEQYF. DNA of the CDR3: TGTGCCAGTAGTATAACTGGAGGCTCGGGCGAGCAGTACTTC.

The CDR3 DNA sequence: TGTGCCAGCAGCTTAGTGTCAGGCGATTTAGAGACCCAGTACTTC. Its protein is CASSLVSGDLETQYF. This chain uses TRBV13 with TRBJ2-5, with D hard to call. Germline V gene sequence: CDR1 PRHDT, CDR2 FYEKMQ (reference sequence). The CDR3 is 15 amino acids. Trimming cost V 1 base and J 4 bases, with 13 bases left between them. The whole variable domain, filled in from reference TRBV13 and TRBJ2-5, reads AAGVIQSPRHLIKEKRETATLKCYPIPRHDTVYWYQQGPGQDPQFLISFYEKMQSDKGSIPDRFSAQQFSDYHSELNMSSLELGDSALYFCASSLVSGDLETQYFGPGTRLLVL.

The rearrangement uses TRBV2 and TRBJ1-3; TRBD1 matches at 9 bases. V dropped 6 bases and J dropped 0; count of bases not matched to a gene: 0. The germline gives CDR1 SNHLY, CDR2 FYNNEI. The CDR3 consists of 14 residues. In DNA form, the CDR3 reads TGTGCCAGCAGGACAGGGGGCTCTGGAAACACCATATATTTT. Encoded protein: CASRTGGSGNTIYF.

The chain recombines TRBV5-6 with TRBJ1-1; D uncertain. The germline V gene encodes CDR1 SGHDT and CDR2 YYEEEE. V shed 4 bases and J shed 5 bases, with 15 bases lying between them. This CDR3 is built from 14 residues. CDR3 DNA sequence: TGTGCCAGCAGCCATCTTGGGGAGTTAACTGAAGCTTTCTTT. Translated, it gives CASSHLGELTEAFF.

DNA of the CDR3: TGTGCCAGCAGCGCAGGCTCAGGGACAGACACTGAAGCTTTCTTT. Protein: CASSAGSGTDTEAFF. V and J are TRBV9 and TRBJ1-1; 7 bases align to TRBD1. The length of the CDR3 is 15 residues. V gave up 3 bases and J gave up 3 bases; unmatched junction bases: 8. CDR1 is SGDLS, CDR2 YYNGEE, per germline. Filled out from reference TRBV9 and TRBJ1-1, the complete variable domain reads DSGVTQTPKHLITATGQRVTLRCSPRSGDLSVYWYQQSLDQGLQFLIQYYNGEERAKGNILERFSAQQFPDLHSELNLSSLELGDSALYFCASSAGSGTDTEAFFGQGTRLTVV.

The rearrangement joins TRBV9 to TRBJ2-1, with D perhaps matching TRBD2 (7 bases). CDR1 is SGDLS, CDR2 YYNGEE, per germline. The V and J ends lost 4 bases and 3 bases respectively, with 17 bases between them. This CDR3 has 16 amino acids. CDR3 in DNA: TGTGCCAGCAGCCCGAGAGGGGGGGGGTTCTACAATGAGCAGTTCTTC. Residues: CASSPRGGGFYNEQFF.

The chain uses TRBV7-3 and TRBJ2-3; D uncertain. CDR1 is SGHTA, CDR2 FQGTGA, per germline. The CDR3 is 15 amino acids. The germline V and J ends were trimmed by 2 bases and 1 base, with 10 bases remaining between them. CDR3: CASSLSSVGTDTQYF. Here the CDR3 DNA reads TGTGCCAGCAGCTTATCTAGTGTGGGCACAGATACGCAGTATTTT.

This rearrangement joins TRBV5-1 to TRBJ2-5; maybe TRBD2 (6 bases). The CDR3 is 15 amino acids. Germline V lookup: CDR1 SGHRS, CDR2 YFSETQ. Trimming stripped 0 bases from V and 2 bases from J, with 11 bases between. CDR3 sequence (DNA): TGCGCCAGCAGCTTGGCAGGTGGGGGGCAAGAGACCCAGTACTTC. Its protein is CASSLAGGGQETQYF.

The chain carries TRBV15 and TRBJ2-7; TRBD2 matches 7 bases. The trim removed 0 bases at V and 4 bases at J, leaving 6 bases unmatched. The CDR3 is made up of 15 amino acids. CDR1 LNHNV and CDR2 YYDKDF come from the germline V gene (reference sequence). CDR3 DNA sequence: TGTGCCACCAGCAGAGAGAGAGGACTAGGGTACGAGCAGTACTTC. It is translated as CATSRERGLGYEQYF.

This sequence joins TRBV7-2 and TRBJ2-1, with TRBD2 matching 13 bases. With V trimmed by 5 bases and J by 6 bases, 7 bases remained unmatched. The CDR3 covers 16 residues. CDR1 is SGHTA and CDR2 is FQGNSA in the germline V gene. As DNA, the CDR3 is TGTGCCAGCAGCCCTCCGGGACTAGCGGGGTTCAATGAGCAGTTCTTC. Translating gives CASSPPGLAGFNEQFF.

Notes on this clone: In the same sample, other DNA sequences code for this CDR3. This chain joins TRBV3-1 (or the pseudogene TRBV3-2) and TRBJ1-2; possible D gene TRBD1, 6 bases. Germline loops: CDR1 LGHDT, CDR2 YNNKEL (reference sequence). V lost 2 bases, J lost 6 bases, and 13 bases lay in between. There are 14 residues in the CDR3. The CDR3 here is CASSQNVGGDGYTF. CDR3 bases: TGTGCCAGCAGCCAAAATGTAGGGGGAGATGGCTACACCTTC.

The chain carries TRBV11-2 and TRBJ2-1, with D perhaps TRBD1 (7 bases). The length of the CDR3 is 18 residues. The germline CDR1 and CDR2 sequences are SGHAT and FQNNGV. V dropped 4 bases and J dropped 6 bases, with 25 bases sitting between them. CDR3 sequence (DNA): TGTGCCAGCAGCTCCCCGTTGGGGGCGGGGTACAGGGGCAATGAGCAGTTCTTC. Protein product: CASSSPLGAGYRGNEQFF.